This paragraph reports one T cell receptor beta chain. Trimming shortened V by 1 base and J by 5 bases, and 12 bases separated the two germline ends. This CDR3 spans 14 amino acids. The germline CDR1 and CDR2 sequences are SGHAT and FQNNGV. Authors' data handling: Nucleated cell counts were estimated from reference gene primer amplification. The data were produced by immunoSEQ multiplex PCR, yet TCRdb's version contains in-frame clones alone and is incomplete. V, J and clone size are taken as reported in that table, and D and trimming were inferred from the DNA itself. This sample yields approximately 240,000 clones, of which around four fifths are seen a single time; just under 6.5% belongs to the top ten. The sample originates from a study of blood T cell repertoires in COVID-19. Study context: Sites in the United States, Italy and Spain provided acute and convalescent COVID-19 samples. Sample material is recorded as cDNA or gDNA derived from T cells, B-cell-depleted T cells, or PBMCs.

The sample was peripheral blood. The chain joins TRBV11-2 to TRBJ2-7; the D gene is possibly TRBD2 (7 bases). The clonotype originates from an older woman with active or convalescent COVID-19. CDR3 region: CASSLGGGGDEQYV. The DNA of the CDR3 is TGTGCCAGCAGCTTAGGAGGGGGGGGCGACGAGCAGTACGTC.